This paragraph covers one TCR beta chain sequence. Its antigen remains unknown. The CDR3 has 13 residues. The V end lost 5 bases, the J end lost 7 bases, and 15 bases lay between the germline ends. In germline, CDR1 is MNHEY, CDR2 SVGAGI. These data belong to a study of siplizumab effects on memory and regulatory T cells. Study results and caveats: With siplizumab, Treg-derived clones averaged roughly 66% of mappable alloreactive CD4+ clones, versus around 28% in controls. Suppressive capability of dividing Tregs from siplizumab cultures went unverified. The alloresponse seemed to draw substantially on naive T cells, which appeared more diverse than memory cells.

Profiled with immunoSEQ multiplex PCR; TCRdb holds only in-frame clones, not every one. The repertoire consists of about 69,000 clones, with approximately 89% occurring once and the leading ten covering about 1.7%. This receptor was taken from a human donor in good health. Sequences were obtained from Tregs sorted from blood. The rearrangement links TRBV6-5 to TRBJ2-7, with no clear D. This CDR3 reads CASSNGILGEQYF. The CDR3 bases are TGTGCCAGCAGTAACGGTATTCTAGGGGAGCAGTACTTC.